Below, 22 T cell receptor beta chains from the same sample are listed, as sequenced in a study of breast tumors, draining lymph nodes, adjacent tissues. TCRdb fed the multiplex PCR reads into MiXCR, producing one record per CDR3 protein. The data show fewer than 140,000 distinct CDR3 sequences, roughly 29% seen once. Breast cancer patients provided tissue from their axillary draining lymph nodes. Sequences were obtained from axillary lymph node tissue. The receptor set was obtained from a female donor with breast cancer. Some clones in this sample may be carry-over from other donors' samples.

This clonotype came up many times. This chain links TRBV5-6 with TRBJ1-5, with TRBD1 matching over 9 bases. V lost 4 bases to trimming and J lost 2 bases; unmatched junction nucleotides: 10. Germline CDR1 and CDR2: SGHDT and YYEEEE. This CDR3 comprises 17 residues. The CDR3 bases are TGTGCCAGCAGCATCCGGGACAGGGTCGGTCGCAATCAGCCCCAGCATTTT. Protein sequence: CASSIRDRVGRNQPQHF.

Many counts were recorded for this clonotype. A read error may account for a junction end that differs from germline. The CDR3 spells CASSHSDRGGGYTF. Written as DNA, the CDR3 is TGTGCCAGCAGTCACTCTGACAGGGGGGGAGGCTACACCTTC. The gene calls are TRBV6-5 and TRBJ1-2; TRBD1 agrees at 9 bases. This CDR3 has 14 residues. Germline V gene sequence: CDR1 MNHEY, CDR2 SVGAGI.

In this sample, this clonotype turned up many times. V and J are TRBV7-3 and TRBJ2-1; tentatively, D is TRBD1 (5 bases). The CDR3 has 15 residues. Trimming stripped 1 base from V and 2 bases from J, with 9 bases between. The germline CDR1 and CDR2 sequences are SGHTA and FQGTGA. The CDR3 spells CASSLRQGTYNEQFF. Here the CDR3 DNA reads TGTGCCAGCAGCTTAAGGCAGGGAACCTACAATGAGCAGTTCTTC.

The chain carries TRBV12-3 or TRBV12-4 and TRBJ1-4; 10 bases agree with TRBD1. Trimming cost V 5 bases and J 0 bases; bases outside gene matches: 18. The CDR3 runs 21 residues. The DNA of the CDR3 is TGTGCCAGCAGTCTCTCCGCCGGGACAGGGGCCCTCGTTGCAACTAATGAAAAACTGTTTTTT. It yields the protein CASSLSAGTGALVATNEKLFF.

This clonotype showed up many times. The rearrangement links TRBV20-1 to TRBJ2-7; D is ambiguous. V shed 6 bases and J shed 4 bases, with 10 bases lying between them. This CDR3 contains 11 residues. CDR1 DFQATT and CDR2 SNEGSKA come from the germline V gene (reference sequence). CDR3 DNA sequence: TGCAGTGCAAGCCTCCAATACGAGCAGTACTTC. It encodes CSASLQYEQYF.

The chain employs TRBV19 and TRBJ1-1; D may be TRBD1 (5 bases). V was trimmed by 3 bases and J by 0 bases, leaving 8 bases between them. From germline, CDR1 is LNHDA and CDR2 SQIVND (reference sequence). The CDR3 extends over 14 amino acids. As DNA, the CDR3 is TGTGCCAGTAGTATCGGGGGGATGAACACTGAAGCTTTCTTT. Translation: CASSIGGMNTEAFF. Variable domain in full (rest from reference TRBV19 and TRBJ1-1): DGGITQSPKYLFRKEGQNVTLSCEQNLNHDAMYWYRQDPGQGLRLIYYSQIVNDFQKGDIAEGYSVSREKKESFPLTVTSAQKNPTAFYLCASSIGGMNTEAFFGQGTRLTVV.

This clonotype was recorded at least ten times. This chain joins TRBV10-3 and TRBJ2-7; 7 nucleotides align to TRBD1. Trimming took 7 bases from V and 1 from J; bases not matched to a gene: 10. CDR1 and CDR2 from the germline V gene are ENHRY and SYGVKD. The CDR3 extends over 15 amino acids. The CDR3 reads CAIMNPGQTSYEQYF. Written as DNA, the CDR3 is TGTGCCATCATGAACCCGGGACAGACATCCTACGAGCAGTACTTC.

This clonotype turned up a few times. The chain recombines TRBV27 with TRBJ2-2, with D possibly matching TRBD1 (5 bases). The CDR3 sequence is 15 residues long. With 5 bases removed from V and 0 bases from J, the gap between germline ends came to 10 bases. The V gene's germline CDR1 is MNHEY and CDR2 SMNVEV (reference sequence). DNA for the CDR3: TGTGCCAGCAGTCCCGGACATTCGAACACCGGGGAGCTGTTTTTT. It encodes CASSPGHSNTGELFF.

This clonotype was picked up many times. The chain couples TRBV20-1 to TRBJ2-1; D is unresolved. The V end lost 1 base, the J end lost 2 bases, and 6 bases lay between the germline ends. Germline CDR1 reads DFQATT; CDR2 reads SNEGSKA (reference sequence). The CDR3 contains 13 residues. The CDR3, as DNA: TGCAGTGCTAGAGTCAGAGCCTACAATGAGCAGTTCTTC. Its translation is CSARVRAYNEQFF.

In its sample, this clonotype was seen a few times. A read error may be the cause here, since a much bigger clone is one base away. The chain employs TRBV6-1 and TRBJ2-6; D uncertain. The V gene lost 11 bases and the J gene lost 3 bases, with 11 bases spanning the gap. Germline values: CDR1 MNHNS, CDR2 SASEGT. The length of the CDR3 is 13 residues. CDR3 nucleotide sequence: TGTGCCTTATCACCCGTTGGGGCCAACGTCCTGACTTTC. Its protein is CALSPVGANVLTF.

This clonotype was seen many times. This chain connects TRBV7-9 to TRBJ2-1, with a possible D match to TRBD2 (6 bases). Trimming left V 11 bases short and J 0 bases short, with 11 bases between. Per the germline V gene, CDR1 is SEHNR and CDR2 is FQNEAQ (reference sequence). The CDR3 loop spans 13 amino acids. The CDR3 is CASIGSSYNEQFF. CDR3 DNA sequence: TGTGCCTCCATCGGGAGCTCCTACAATGAGCAGTTCTTC.

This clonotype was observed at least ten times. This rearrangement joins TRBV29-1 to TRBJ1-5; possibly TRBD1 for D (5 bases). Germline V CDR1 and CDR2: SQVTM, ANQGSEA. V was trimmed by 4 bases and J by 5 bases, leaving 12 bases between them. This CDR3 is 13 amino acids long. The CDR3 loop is CSVGSGNDQPQHF. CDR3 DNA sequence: TGCAGCGTTGGGTCAGGGAATGATCAGCCCCAGCATTTT.

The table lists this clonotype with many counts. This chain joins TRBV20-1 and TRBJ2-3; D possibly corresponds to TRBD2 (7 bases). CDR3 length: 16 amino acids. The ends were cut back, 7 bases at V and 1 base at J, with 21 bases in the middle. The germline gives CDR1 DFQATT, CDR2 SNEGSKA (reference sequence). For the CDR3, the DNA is TGCAGTGGAAAGGCCCGGGGGGCACCTCGCACAGATACGCAGTATTTT. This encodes CSGKARGAPRTDTQYF.

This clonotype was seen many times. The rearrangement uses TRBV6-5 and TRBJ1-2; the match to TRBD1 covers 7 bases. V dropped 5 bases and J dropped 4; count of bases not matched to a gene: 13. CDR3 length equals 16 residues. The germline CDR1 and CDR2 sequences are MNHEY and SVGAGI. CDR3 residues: CASSRFTRTGTYGYTF. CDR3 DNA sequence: TGTGCCAGCAGTCGATTTACTCGGACAGGAACCTATGGCTACACCTTC.

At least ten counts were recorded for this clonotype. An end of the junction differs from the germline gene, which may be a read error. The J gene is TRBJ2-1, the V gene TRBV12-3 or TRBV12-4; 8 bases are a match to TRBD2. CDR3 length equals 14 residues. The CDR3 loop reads CASSLAGSYNEQFF. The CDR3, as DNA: TGTGCCAGCAGCTTAGCGGGGTCCTACAATGAGCAGTTCTTC.

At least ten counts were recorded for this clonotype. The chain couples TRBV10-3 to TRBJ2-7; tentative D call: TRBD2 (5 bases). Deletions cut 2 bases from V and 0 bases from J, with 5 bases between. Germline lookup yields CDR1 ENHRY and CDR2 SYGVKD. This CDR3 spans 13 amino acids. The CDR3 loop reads CAISETSSYEQYF. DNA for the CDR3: TGTGCCATCAGTGAGACTAGCTCCTACGAGCAGTACTTC.

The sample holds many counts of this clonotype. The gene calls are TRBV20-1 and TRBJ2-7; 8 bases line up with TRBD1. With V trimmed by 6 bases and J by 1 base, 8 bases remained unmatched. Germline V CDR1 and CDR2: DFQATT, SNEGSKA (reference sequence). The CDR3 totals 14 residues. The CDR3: CSALGQGSSYEQYF. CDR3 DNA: TGCAGTGCCCTAGGACAGGGAAGTTCCTACGAGCAGTACTTC.

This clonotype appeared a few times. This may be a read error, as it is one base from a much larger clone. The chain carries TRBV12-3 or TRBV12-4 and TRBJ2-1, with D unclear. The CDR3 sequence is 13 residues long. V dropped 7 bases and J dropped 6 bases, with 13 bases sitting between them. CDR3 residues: CASTFGPGNEQFF. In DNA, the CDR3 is TGTGCCAGCACCTTCGGACCCGGCAATGAGCAGTTCTTC.

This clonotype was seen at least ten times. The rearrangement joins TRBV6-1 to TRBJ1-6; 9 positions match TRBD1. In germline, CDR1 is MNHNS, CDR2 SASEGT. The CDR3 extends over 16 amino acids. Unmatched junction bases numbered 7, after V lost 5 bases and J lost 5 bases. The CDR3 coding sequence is TGTGCCAGCAGTCCCCGGGACAGGGCGAATAATTCACCCCTCCACTTT. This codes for CASSPRDRANNSPLHF.

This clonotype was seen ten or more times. CDR3 DNA: TGCAGTGCTAGAGGTGCGCGGGAGTGGAATGAGCAGTTCTTC. It yields the protein CSARGAREWNEQFF. V is TRBV20-1 and J is TRBJ2-1, with 7 bases fitting TRBD2. V was pared by 1 base and J by 7 bases, with 7 bases of the junction left unmatched. The CDR3 is made up of 14 amino acids. Germline values: CDR1 DFQATT, CDR2 SNEGSKA (reference sequence).

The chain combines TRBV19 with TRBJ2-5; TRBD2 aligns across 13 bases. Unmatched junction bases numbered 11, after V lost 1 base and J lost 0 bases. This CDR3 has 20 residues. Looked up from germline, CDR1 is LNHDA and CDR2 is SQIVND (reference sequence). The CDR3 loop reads CASSIVLGLAGEAYQETQYF. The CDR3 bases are TGTGCCAGTAGTATAGTTCTAGGACTAGCGGGAGAAGCGTACCAAGAGACCCAGTACTTC.

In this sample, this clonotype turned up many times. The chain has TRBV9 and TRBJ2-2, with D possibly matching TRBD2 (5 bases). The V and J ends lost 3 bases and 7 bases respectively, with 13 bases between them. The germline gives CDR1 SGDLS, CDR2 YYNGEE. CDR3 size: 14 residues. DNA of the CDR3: TGTGCCAGCAGCGATTTTCTAGGGAGCGGGGAGCTGTTTTTT. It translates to CASSDFLGSGELFF. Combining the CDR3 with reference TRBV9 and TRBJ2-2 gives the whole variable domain DSGVTQTPKHLITATGQRVTLRCSPRSGDLSVYWYQQSLDQGLQFLIQYYNGEERAKGNILERFSAQQFPDLHSELNLSSLELGDSALYFCASSDFLGSGELFFGEGSRLTVL.